This T cell receptor beta chain emerged from a study of a mutant IDH1 vaccine in newly diagnosed glioma. On the study more broadly: Vaccinations were initiated 4-6 weeks following radiotherapy alone, or were given together with temozolomide cycles.

From germline, CDR1 is SGHKS and CDR2 YYEKEE (reference sequence). This CDR3 comprises 15 residues. The germline V and J ends were trimmed by 0 bases and 1 base, with 10 bases remaining between them. This clone has only one observation. Its antigen remains unidentified. Profiled with immunoSEQ multiplex PCR; TCRdb holds only in-frame clones, not every one. The sample lists about 82,000 clones; approximately 85% were seen once. Described time point: week 23, last vaccination. With topical imiquimod, each dose of the vaccine consisted of 300 ug of mutant IDH1 20-mer peptide. Broader study findings: Vaccination induced immune responses in about 92% of patients.

The chain uses TRBV5-5 and TRBJ1-1; the D gene is possibly TRBD1 (6 bases). Sequencing was performed on PBMCs, taken from a glioma patient whose treatment included an IDH1 peptide vaccine. The clonotype was recovered from a man aged 25 to 40 with glioma. Some clones in this sample may be carry-over from other donors' samples. The CDR3 loop reads CASSLDHRENTEAFF. The CDR3 DNA follows: TGTGCCAGCAGCTTGGATCACAGGGAGAACACTGAAGCTTTCTTT.